This TCR beta chain was captured in a study of T cell responses to AZD1222 COVID-19 vaccine. Comments on this clone: As yet, its antigen is unknown.

Profiling relied on immunoSEQ multiplex PCR, and the TCRdb table lists in-frame clones only, not all of them. The sample has more than 95,000 clones, roughly 90% seen once. Study conclusions and caveats: The study found vaccine-associated CD4 TCRs spanning spike, dominant at 160-218 and 743-854.

Germline CDR1 LNHDA, CDR2 SQIVND (reference sequence). The CDR3 length is 15 residues. The V end was cut by 4 bases, the J end by 3 bases, with 16 bases between. This rearrangement joins TRBV19 to TRBJ2-7, with D tentatively TRBD1 (6 bases). The sequence came from an adult in good health. Sequenced material: peripheral blood, taken on day 0 of AZD1222 vaccination. Here the CDR3 DNA reads TGTGCCAGTAGTACAACAGGGCCGGGATTCTACGAGCAGTACTTC. It is translated as CASSTTGPGFYEQYF.